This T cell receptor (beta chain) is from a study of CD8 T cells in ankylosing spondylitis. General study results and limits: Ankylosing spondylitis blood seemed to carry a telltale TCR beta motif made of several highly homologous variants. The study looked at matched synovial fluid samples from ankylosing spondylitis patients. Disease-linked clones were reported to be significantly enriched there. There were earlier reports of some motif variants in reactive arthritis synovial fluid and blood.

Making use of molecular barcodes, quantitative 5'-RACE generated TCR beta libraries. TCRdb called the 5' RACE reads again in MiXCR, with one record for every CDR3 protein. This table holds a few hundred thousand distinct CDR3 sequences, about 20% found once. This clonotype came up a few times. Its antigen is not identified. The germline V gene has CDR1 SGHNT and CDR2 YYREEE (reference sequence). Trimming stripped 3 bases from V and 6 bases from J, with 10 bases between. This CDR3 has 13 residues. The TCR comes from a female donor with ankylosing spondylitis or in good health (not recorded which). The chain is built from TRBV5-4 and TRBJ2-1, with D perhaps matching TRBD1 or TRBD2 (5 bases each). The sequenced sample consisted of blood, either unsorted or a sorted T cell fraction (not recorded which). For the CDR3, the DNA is TGTGCCAGCAGCTCGGGACGACTCAATGAGCAGTTCTTC. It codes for CASSSGRLNEQFF.